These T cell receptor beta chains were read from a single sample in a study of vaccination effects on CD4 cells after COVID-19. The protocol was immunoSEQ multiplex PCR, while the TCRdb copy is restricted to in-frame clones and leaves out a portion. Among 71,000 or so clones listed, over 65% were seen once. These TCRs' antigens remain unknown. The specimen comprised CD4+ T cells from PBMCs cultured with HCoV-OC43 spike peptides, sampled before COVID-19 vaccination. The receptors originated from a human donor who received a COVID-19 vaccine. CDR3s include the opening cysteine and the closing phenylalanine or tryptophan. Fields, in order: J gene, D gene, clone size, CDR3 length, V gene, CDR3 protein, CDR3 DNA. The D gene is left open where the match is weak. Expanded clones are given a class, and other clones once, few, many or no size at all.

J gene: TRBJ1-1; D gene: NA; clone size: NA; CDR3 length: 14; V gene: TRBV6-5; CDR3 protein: CASWQGVRNTEAFF; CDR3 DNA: TGTGCCAGTTGGCAGGGAGTGAGGAACACTGAAGCTTTCTTT
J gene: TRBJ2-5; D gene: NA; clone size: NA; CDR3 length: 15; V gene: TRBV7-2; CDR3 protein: CASSFRWVGKETQYF; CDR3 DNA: TGTGCCAGCAGCTTCCGGTGGGTCGGTAAGGAGACCCAGTACTTC
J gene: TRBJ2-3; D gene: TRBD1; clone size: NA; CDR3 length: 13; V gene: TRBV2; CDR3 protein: CASRGQGTDTQYF; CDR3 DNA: TGTGCCAGCAGGGGACAGGGAACAGATACGCAGTATTTT
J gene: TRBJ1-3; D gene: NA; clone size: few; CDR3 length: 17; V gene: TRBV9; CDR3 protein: CASSVAGSGTAGNTIYF; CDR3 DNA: TGTGCCAGCAGCGTAGCCGGGTCCGGGACCGCCGGAAACACCATATATTTT
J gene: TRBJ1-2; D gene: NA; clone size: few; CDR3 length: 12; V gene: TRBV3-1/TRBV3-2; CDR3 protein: CASSLRQGGYTF; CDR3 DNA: TGTGCCAGCAGCCTAAGGCAGGGGGGCTACACCTTC
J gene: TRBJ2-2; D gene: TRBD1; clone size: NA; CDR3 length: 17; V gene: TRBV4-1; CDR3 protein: CASSQGAGGAGTGELFF; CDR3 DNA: TGCGCCAGCAGCCAAGGGGCAGGGGGCGCGGGCACCGGGGAGCTGTTTTTT
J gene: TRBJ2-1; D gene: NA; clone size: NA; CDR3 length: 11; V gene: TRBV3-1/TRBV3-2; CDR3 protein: CASSQAGEQFF; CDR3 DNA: TGTGCCAGCAGCCAAGCCGGTGAGCAGTTCTTC
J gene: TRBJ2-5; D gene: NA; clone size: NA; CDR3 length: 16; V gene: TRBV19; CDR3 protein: CASSRGSGTHGETQYF; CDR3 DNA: TGTGCCAGTAGTAGAGGCTCCGGGACCCATGGGGAGACCCAGTACTTC
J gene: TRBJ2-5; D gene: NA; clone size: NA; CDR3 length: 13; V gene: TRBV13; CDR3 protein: CASRFEGRETQYF; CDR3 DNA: TGTGCCAGCAGGTTTGAGGGACGGGAGACCCAGTACTTC
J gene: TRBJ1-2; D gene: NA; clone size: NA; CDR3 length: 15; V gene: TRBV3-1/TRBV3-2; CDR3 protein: CASSQGIAFTYGYTF; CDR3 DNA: TGTGCCAGCAGCCAAGGAATCGCTTTTACCTATGGCTACACCTTC
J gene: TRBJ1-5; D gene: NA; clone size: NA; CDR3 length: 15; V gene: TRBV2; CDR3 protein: CASSEAIQGSQPQHF; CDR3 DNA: TGTGCCAGCAGTGAAGCCATCCAGGGTAGTCAGCCCCAGCATTTT
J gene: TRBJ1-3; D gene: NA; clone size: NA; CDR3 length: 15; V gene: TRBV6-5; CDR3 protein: CASSYDRSSGNTIYF; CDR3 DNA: TGTGCCAGCAGTTACGACAGGAGCTCTGGAAACACCATATATTTT
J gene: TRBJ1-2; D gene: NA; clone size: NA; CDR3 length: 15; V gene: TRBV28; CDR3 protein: CASSLGSRADYGYTF; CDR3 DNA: TGTGCCAGCAGTTTAGGGTCCAGGGCTGACTATGGCTACACCTTC
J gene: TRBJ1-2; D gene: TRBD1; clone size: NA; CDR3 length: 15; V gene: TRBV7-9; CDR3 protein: CASSLLAGGLVGYTF; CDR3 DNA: TGTGCCAGCAGCTTATTGGCAGGGGGCTTGGTTGGCTACACCTTC
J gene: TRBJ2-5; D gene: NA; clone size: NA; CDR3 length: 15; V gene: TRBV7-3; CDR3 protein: CASSLFWGRRETQYF; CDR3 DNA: TGTGCCAGCAGCTTATTTTGGGGGAGAAGGGAGACCCAGTACTTC
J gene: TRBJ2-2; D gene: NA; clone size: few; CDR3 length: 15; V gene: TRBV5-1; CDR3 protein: CASSLNRVNTGELFF; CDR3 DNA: TGCGCCAGCAGCTTGAACAGGGTGAACACCGGGGAGCTGTTTTTT
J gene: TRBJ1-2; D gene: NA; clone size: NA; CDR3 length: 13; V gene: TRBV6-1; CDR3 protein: CASSEEAGDGYTF; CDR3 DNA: TGTGCCAGCAGTGAAGAGGCAGGTGATGGCTACACCTTC
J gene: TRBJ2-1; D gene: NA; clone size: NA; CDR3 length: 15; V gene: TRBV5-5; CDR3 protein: CASSSKIGIPDEQFF; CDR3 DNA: TGTGCCAGCAGCTCCAAAATCGGGATTCCCGATGAGCAGTTCTTC
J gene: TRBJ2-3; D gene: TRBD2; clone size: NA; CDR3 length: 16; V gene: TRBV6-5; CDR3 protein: CASSYAGGRSTDTQYF; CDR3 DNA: TGTGCCAGCAGTTACGCGGGGGGGCGTAGCACAGATACGCAGTATTTT
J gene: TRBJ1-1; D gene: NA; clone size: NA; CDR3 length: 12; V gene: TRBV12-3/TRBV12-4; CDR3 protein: CASLTLGTEAFF; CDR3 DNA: TGTGCCAGCTTGACACTGGGGACTGAAGCTTTCTTT
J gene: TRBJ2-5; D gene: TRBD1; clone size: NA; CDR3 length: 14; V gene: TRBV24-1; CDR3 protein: CATSDPRGPETQYF; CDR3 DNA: TGTGCCACCAGTGATCCCAGGGGGCCGGAGACCCAGTACTTC
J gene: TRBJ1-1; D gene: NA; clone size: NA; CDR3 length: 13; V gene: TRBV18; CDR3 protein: CASSPFTNTEAFF; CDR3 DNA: TGTGCCAGCTCACCTTTCACGAACACTGAAGCTTTCTTT
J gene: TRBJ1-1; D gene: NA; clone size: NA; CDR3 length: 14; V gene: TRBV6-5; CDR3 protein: CAAWRGSPFSEAFF; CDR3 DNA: TGTGCCGCATGGAGGGGGAGCCCTTTTAGTGAAGCTTTCTTT
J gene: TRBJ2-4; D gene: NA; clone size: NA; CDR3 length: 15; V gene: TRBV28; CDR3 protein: CASSLRGNAKNIQYF; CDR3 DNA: TGTGCCAGCAGTTTAAGGGGGAATGCCAAAAACATTCAGTACTTC
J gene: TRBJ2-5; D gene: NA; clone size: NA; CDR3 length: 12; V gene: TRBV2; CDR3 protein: CASSVIKETQYF; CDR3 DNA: TGTGCCAGCAGTGTGATTAAGGAGACCCAGTACTTC
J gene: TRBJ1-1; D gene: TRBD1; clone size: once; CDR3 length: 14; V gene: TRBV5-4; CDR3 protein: CASSSQGANTEAFF; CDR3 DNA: TGTGCCAGCAGCTCACAGGGGGCGAACACTGAAGCTTTCTTT
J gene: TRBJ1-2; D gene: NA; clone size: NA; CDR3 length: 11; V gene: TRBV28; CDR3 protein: CASSVNYGYTF; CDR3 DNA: TGTGCCAGCAGTGTCAACTATGGCTACACCTTC
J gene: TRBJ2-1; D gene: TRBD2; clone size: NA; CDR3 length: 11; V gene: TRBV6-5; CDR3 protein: CASRAGDEQFF; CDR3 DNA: TGTGCCAGCAGGGCGGGAGATGAGCAGTTCTTC